This T cell receptor beta chain was sequenced for a study of neurological immune-mediated disorders. General study findings and limits: There were no CDR3 amino acid sequences shared by expanded clones across subjects, a result suggesting private repertoires in all groups.

This clonotype was picked up many times. Its specificity is not known. Regarding time point: longitudinal time-point 2. Over 200 million TCR-beta sequences, together covering 15-18 subjects, were produced by every individual sequencing run that was carried out. MiXCR, run by TCRdb on the 5' RACE reads, gives a single entry per CDR3 protein. Found here are 100,000 or so distinct CDR3 sequences, 13% of them singletons; the top ten hold around 4.5%. The germline V gene has CDR1 LNHNV and CDR2 YYDKDF (reference sequence). There are 12 residues in the CDR3. V dropped 0 bases and J dropped 10 bases, with 7 bases sitting between them.

Specimen: PBMCs. The receptor comes from a female donor with HTLV-1-associated myelopathy (HAM/TSP). The V and J genes are TRBV15 and TRBJ1-5, with a weak D call TRBD1 (5 bases). CDR3 region: CATSRDGGPQHF. For the CDR3, the DNA is TGTGCCACCAGCAGAGATGGGGGTCCCCAGCATTTT.